These 22 T cell receptor beta chains were all obtained from the same sample, sequenced in a study of blood T cell repertoires in COVID-19. Assay used: immunoSEQ multiplex PCR; TCRdb lists only in-frame clones, some missing. The sample lists some 82,000 clones, 90% to 95% occurring once. Sequencing was carried out using peripheral blood. Every receptor here comes from a woman in her 50s in a cohort sampled during active COVID-19.

V gene TRBV4-1 combines with J gene TRBJ1-1; 8 nucleotides agree with TRBD1. The V segment lost 0 bases and the J segment 13 bases; nucleotides outside the gene matches: 10. The CDR3 spans 14 residues. Germline-derived CDR1 and CDR2 are MGHRA and YSYEKL. The CDR3 DNA reads as TGCGCCAGCAGCCAAGAAGGCGGCAGGGGGCGTAATTTCTTT. Residues: CASSQEGGRGRNFF.

The V gene is TRBV3-1 (or the pseudogene TRBV3-2), the J gene TRBJ2-7; TRBD2 matches 7 bases. This CDR3 region has 16 residues. Germline CDR1 is LGHDT and CDR2 is YNNKEL (reference sequence). Trimming at V came to 1 base and at J to 3 bases, leaving 9 bases not matched to a gene. In DNA form, the CDR3 reads TGTGCCAGCAGCCAAGTGGGGGGGGACTTCCGCTACGAGCAGTACTTC. Encoded protein: CASSQVGGDFRYEQYF.

V usage is TRBV18 and J usage is TRBJ1-1; 7 bases line up with TRBD1. CDR1 and CDR2 from the germline V gene are KGHSH and LQKENI. The CDR3 covers 13 residues. Trimming took 0 bases from V and 7 from J; bases not matched to a gene: 2. CDR3 region: CASSPPTGSEAFF. DNA for the CDR3: TGTGCCAGCTCACCACCGACAGGGAGTGAAGCTTTCTTT.

The chain uses TRBV7-2 and TRBJ2-7, with 8 bases aligning to TRBD2. This CDR3 has 18 residues. V lost 1 base, J lost 9 bases, and 20 bases stayed unmatched. Germline values: CDR1 SGHTA, CDR2 FQGNSA. The DNA for the CDR3 is TGTGCCAGCAGCTTAGGCCGCCCAGCGAGCGGGAGAGATAGGGGGCAGTACTTC. The encoded protein is CASSLGRPASGRDRGQYF.

The chain recombines TRBV5-8 with TRBJ2-7; 7 bases map to TRBD2. The V and J ends lost 6 bases and 3 bases, in that order; junction bases with no gene match: 12. Germline V gene sequence: CDR1 SGHTS, CDR2 YDEGEE. This CDR3 region has 15 residues. The CDR3 bases are TGTGCCAGCACCCGTAGGAGGGAGGGCCTCTACGAGCAGTACTTC. Protein: CASTRRREGLYEQYF.

V usage is TRBV28 and J usage is TRBJ2-7, with no clear D. This CDR3 has 11 amino acids. The germline V gene encodes CDR1 MDHEN and CDR2 SYDVKM. Trimming removed 7 bases from V and 4 bases from J, with 8 bases in between. In DNA, the CDR3 is TGTGCCAGCATGAACCTATACGAGCAGTACTTC. This translates into CASMNLYEQYF.

The chain joins TRBV27 to TRBJ1-2; TRBD1 matches at 8 bases. CDR3 size: 14 residues. The J segment lost 2 bases and the V segment lost 7 bases, leaving 6 bases of the junction unmatched. Looked up from germline, CDR1 is MNHEY and CDR2 is SMNVEV (reference sequence). The DNA of the CDR3 is TGTGCCAGCACTAAAGGGACAGGCAACTATGGCTACACCTTC. This translates into CASTKGTGNYGYTF.

The chain couples TRBV7-8 to TRBJ1-1; weak D call: TRBD1 (6 bases). The germline gives CDR1 SGHVS, CDR2 FQNEAQ. The CDR3 has 14 amino acids. V lost 4 bases to trimming and J lost 0 bases, with 9 bases between them. The CDR3 is CASSWDNLNTEAFF. The CDR3, as DNA: TGTGCCAGCAGCTGGGACAACTTGAACACTGAAGCTTTCTTT.

The V and J genes are TRBV27 and TRBJ2-7, with 10 nucleotides matching TRBD1. The germline gives CDR1 MNHEY, CDR2 SMNVEV (reference sequence). This CDR3 is built from 13 residues. The ends lost 6 bases at V and 6 bases at J; junction bases unmatched: 5. The chain's CDR3 is CASRWTGGFEQYF. Written as DNA, the CDR3 is TGTGCCAGCAGGTGGACAGGGGGTTTCGAGCAGTACTTC.

This chain joins TRBV7-8 and TRBJ1-6; D uncertain. Trimming took 2 bases from V and 5 from J, leaving 7 bases between them. The CDR3 spans 14 residues. Germline V gene lookup returns CDR1 SGHVS and CDR2 FQNEAQ. The CDR3 loop is CASSLTGNNSPLHF. The CDR3 DNA sequence: TGTGCCAGCAGCTTAACCGGGAATAATTCACCCCTCCACTTT.

The V and J genes are TRBV5-1 and TRBJ2-4; 8 bases are a match to TRBD1. The CDR3 runs 16 residues. Germline V gene data show CDR1 as SGHRS and CDR2 as YFSETQ. The V and J ends lost 3 bases and 7 bases, in that order; junction bases with no gene match: 12. The CDR3 DNA is TGCGCCAGCAGCTGGTCCGGGACAGGTTTTGAGAACATTCAGTACTTC. It specifies CASSWSGTGFENIQYF.

This clone was counted between two and nine times. This chain links TRBV7-2 with TRBJ2-7; a possible D gene is TRBD1 (5 bases). Deletions cut 5 bases from V and 5 bases from J, with 13 bases between. Germline CDR1 is SGHTA and CDR2 is FQGNSA. This CDR3 comprises 13 residues. CDR3 in DNA: TGTGCCAGCAGCCCTCAGGGTTTGGACGAGCAGTACTTC. Translation: CASSPQGLDEQYF.

The chain couples TRBV7-9 to TRBJ2-7; maybe TRBD2 (6 bases). Germline-derived CDR1 and CDR2 are SEHNR and FQNEAQ (reference sequence). The CDR3 is 15 residues long. The V gene lost 0 bases and the J gene lost 7 bases, with 16 bases spanning the gap. CDR3 nucleotides: TGTGCCAGCAGCTTAGCGGGTGACGGGAGTGGTGAGCAGTACTTC. This sequence encodes CASSLAGDGSGEQYF.

The genes are TRBV19 and TRBJ2-1; TRBD1 matches at 7 bases. The CDR3 extends over 13 amino acids. CDR1 and CDR2 (germline): LNHDA, SQIVND (reference sequence). The V and J ends lost 7 bases and 3 bases, in that order; junction bases with no gene match: 3. CDR3 nucleotides: TGTGCCAGTATGGGGACAGTCTACAATGAGCAGTTCTTC. This gives the protein CASMGTVYNEQFF.

The J gene is TRBJ2-2, the V gene TRBV11-2; tentatively, D is TRBD2 (5 bases). The CDR3 has 17 amino acids. Looked up from germline, CDR1 is SGHAT and CDR2 is FQNNGV. V was clipped by 5 bases and J by 4 bases, with 20 bases between them. The CDR3 DNA reads as TGTGCCAGCAGCCTGGGCCTGAGGGCGCAAGGCACCGGGGAGCTGTTTTTT. Residues: CASSLGLRAQGTGELFF.

This rearrangement joins TRBV5-1 to TRBJ2-5; the D gene is possibly TRBD1 (5 bases). The CDR3 contains 14 residues. The ends were cut back, 4 bases at V and 2 bases at J, with 12 bases in the middle. Germline lookup yields CDR1 SGHRS and CDR2 YFSETQ. The DNA of the CDR3 is TGCGCCAGCAGCCCCGGACACCTACAAGAGACCCAGTACTTC. This translates into CASSPGHLQETQYF.

The chain combines TRBV27 with TRBJ2-7, with D unresolved. Germline CDR1 MNHEY, CDR2 SMNVEV (reference sequence). The germline V and J ends were trimmed by 5 bases and 4 bases, with 15 bases remaining between them. The CDR3 totals 14 residues. The CDR3, as DNA: TGTGCCAGCAGTAGCCGGTCCCAGGCTTACGAGCAGTACTTC. Its protein product is CASSSRSQAYEQYF.

The CDR3 sequence is CASSQGDVRETQYF. In DNA form, the CDR3 reads TGTGCCAGCAGCCAAGGGGATGTTAGGGAGACCCAGTACTTC. The chain combines TRBV7-2 with TRBJ2-5, with D perhaps matching TRBD1 (5 bases). The CDR3 length is 14 residues. Germline values: CDR1 SGHTA, CDR2 FQGNSA. V lost 5 bases, J lost 5 bases, and 15 bases lay in between.

This clone was recorded once. The J gene is TRBJ2-1, the V gene TRBV19, with 9 bases fitting TRBD2. CDR3 length equals 15 residues. J gave up 10 bases and V 5 bases, and 12 bases lay outside the gene matches. Per the germline V gene, CDR1 is LNHDA and CDR2 is SQIVND (reference sequence). The CDR3 DNA is TGTGCCAGTAGTCTGGCGGGAGGGCCACTGAGGGAGCAGTTCTTC. Protein: CASSLAGGPLREQFF.

V gene TRBV5-5 combines with J gene TRBJ1-1, with TRBD1 as a possible D gene (6 bases). Per the germline V gene, CDR1 is SGHKS and CDR2 is YYEKEE (reference sequence). Trimming left V 2 bases short and J 2 bases short, with 7 bases between. CDR3 size: 13 residues. The CDR3 reads CASSLGTNTEAFF. The DNA of the CDR3 is TGTGCCAGCAGCTTAGGGACAAACACTGAAGCTTTCTTT.

The gene calls are TRBV27 and TRBJ2-1, with 12 bases fitting TRBD2. V lost 7 bases, J lost 8 bases, and 9 bases stayed unmatched. Germline values: CDR1 MNHEY, CDR2 SMNVEV (reference sequence). This CDR3 is 15 amino acids long. In nucleotides, the CDR3 is TGTGCCAGCACTAGCGGGAGGGCCAGGTTCGATGAGCAGTTCTTC. Its protein is CASTSGRARFDEQFF.

V and J are TRBV7-2 and TRBJ1-3; D gene unclear. With 4 bases removed from V and 0 bases from J, the gap between germline ends came to 16 bases. Germline V gene data show CDR1 as SGHTA and CDR2 as FQGNSA. The CDR3 is 17 residues long. The CDR3 loop reads CASSSRWRANSGNTIYF. CDR3 sequence (DNA): TGTGCCAGCAGCTCCCGCTGGAGGGCTAACTCTGGAAACACCATATATTTT.